Below are 16 T cell receptor beta chains sequenced from a single sample in a study of shared clonotypes between healthy human individuals. Assay: immunoSEQ multiplex PCR; the TCRdb copy retains only in-frame clones and omits some. The table lists about 2 million clones, roughly 95% of them singletons. CD45RO-negative, CCR7-positively selected cells formed the naive CD8 fraction, excluding terminally differentiated effector memory CD45RA+ cells. Sequencing was performed on naive CD8+ T cells sorted from blood. These receptors were collected from a man younger than 30 in good health.

This chain links TRBV7-8 with TRBJ2-3; 10 bases align to TRBD2. Germline V lookup: CDR1 SGHVS, CDR2 FQNEAQ. The CDR3 contains 17 residues. The V and J ends lost 5 bases and 1 base, in that order; junction bases with no gene match: 9. The CDR3 DNA sequence: TGTGCCAGCAGCCTTACGGGGCTAGCGGGGGGCACAGATACGCAGTATTTT. Its translation is CASSLTGLAGGTDTQYF.

The genes are TRBV4-3 and TRBJ1-5; 7 bases map to TRBD1. This CDR3 spans 16 amino acids. The J segment lost 2 bases and the V segment lost 0 bases, leaving 4 bases of the junction unmatched. Germline-derived CDR1 and CDR2 are LGHNA and YSLEER. CDR3 in DNA: TGCGCCAGCAGCCAAGATTTAGACAGGGGCAATCAGCCCCAGCATTTT. Translation: CASSQDLDRGNQPQHF.

This sequence joins TRBV29-1 and TRBJ2-7; possibly TRBD1 for D (6 bases). Trimming removed 3 bases at V and 5 bases at J, with 23 bases between. Germline V gives CDR1 SQVTM, CDR2 ANQGSEA. The CDR3 extends over 16 amino acids. The DNA of the CDR3 is TGCAGCGTTGATTCTGGAGCAGGGGACGCATTCGACGAGCAGTACTTC. Translation gives CSVDSGAGDAFDEQYF.

The chain uses TRBV10-3 and TRBJ2-3; no clear D. The germline V gene has CDR1 ENHRY and CDR2 SYGVKD. CDR3 length: 14 residues. The V gene lost 7 bases and the J gene lost 0 bases, with 11 bases spanning the gap. For the CDR3, the DNA is TGTGCCATCACCCAGGCCTCTAGCACAGATACGCAGTATTTT. It is translated as CAITQASSTDTQYF.

The rearrangement uses TRBV7-9 and TRBJ1-1; 8 bases agree with TRBD1. This CDR3 region has 14 residues. Per the germline V gene, CDR1 is SEHNR and CDR2 is FQNEAQ (reference sequence). The J segment lost 4 bases and the V segment lost 1 base, leaving 2 bases of the junction unmatched. CDR3 sequence reads: CASSLGGQATEAFF. CDR3 DNA sequence: TGTGCCAGCAGCTTAGGGGGACAGGCCACTGAAGCTTTCTTT.

V usage is TRBV29-1 and J usage is TRBJ1-1, with TRBD1 as a possible D gene (5 bases). V lost 3 bases to trimming and J lost 8 bases, with 13 bases between them. There are 12 residues in the CDR3. Looked up from germline, CDR1 is SQVTM and CDR2 is ANQGSEA. Here the CDR3 reads CSVEAQGVEAFF. The CDR3 nucleotides read TGCAGCGTTGAGGCCCAGGGCGTCGAAGCTTTCTTT.

This chain links TRBV2 with TRBJ2-7; TRBD2 agrees at 8 bases. This CDR3 has 15 amino acids. With 7 bases clipped from V and 3 bases from J, the junction kept 11 bases outside the gene matches. Germline loops: CDR1 SNHLY, CDR2 FYNNEI. The CDR3 nucleotides are TGTGCCAGCATTCCCAGCGGGGGCCTAAACTACGAGCAGTACTTC. The encoded protein is CASIPSGGLNYEQYF.

The chain joins TRBV6-6 to TRBJ1-2, with TRBD1 matching over 8 bases. There are 13 residues in the CDR3. In germline, CDR1 is MNHNY, CDR2 SVGAGI (reference sequence). The V segment lost 4 bases and the J segment 6 bases; nucleotides outside the gene matches: 4. CDR3 sequence reads: CASSSGQGHGYTF. The CDR3, as DNA: TGTGCCAGCAGTTCCGGACAGGGACATGGCTACACCTTC.

This chain connects TRBV7-2 to TRBJ2-7; 9 bases line up with TRBD1. The CDR3 is made up of 16 amino acids. Trimming cost V 0 bases and J 5 bases; bases outside gene matches: 8. Germline V CDR1 and CDR2: SGHTA, FQGNSA. The CDR3 DNA sequence: TGTGCCAGCAGCTTAGCCGGGACAGGGCTGCGTAACGAGCAGTACTTC. It specifies CASSLAGTGLRNEQYF.

Turning to this clone: Other DNA sequences in the same sample also yield this CDR3. This chain joins TRBV6-5 and TRBJ2-7, with 7 bases identical to TRBD1. Germline CDR1 reads MNHEY; CDR2 reads SVGAGI. The CDR3 is 14 amino acids. V lost 2 bases and J lost 2; bases outside the gene matches: 3. The CDR3 spells CASSYGQGAYEQYF. In nucleotides, the CDR3 is TGTGCCAGCAGTTACGGCCAGGGGGCCTACGAGCAGTACTTC.

The rearrangement uses TRBV2 and TRBJ1-6, with TRBD1 as a possible D gene (6 bases). The CDR3 runs 14 residues. V gave up 11 bases and J gave up 7 bases, with 18 bases separating them. Germline CDR1 SNHLY, CDR2 FYNNEI. This CDR3 is CASEGGLENSPLHF. In DNA, the CDR3 is TGTGCCTCGGAGGGGGGGCTGGAAAATTCACCCCTCCACTTT. The full variable domain, in which reference TRBV2 and TRBJ1-6 provide the parts outside the CDR3, is EPEVTQTPSHQVTQMGQEVILRCVPISNHLYFYWYRQILGQKVEFLVSFYNNEISEKSEIFDDQFSVERPDGSNFTLKIRSTKLEDSAMYFCASEGGLENSPLHFGNGTRLTVT.

About this clone itself: Other DNA sequences in this specimen translate into the identical CDR3. The chain employs TRBV19 and TRBJ2-7; D could derive from TRBD1 or TRBD2 (5 bases each). The CDR3 extends over 14 amino acids. The V and J ends lost 3 bases and 0 bases respectively, with 9 bases between them. Germline lookup yields CDR1 LNHDA and CDR2 SQIVND (reference sequence). CDR3 nucleotide sequence: TGTGCCAGTAGTATTTCGGGACCCTCCTACGAGCAGTACTTC. Translating gives CASSISGPSYEQYF.

The chain carries TRBV29-1 and TRBJ2-3, with D possibly being TRBD2 (6 bases). The ends were cut back, 4 bases at V and 0 bases at J, with 17 bases in the middle. Germline V gene sequence: CDR1 SQVTM, CDR2 ANQGSEA. The CDR3 loop spans 16 amino acids. CDR3 DNA: TGCAGCGTTGCTTGGGGGATAGCGGAGAGCACAGATACGCAGTATTTT. This sequence encodes CSVAWGIAESTDTQYF.

This rearrangement joins TRBV27 to TRBJ2-7, with TRBD2 as a possible D gene (5 bases). Germline V lookup: CDR1 MNHEY, CDR2 SMNVEV (reference sequence). V was trimmed by 5 bases and J by 0 bases, leaving 11 bases between them. This CDR3 is 14 amino acids long. The CDR3 bases are TGTGCCAGCAGTCCGGGATCGAGCTCCTACGAGCAGTACTTC. This encodes CASSPGSSSYEQYF.

This clone has a single count. Other DNA sequences from this sample encode an identical CDR3 as well. This sequence joins TRBV30 and TRBJ1-2; maybe TRBD1 (5 bases). Trimming took 0 bases from V and 6 from J, leaving 11 bases between them. CDR3 size: 13 residues. In germline, CDR1 is GTSNPN, CDR2 SVGIG (reference sequence). CDR3 nucleotides: TGTGCCTGGAGTGTTGGGCAGGGAGATGGCTACACCTTC. Its protein product is CAWSVGQGDGYTF.

The rearrangement links TRBV27 to TRBJ2-5, with D possibly being TRBD2 (6 bases). Trimming took 2 bases from V and 2 from J, leaving 12 bases between them. The CDR3 totals 15 residues. The germline gives CDR1 MNHEY, CDR2 SMNVEV (reference sequence). CDR3 in DNA: TGTGCCAGCAGTTTACTCGCGGGGTGGCAAGAGACCCAGTACTTC. The encoded protein is CASSLLAGWQETQYF.